Described below is a single T cell receptor (beta chain) sequence and its context. Its antigen is not known. Germline V gene lookup returns CDR1 LNHNV and CDR2 YYDKDF (reference sequence). The CDR3 is 12 residues long. V was cut by 0 bases and J by 6 bases, with 0 bases left in between. This specimen comes from a study of CD8 T cells in Susac syndrome. RNA, at roughly 0.45 to 1 ug, was reverse transcribed with random hexamers. MiXCR was run by TCRdb on the immunoSEQ multiplex PCR reads, yielding one entry per CDR3 protein. Of 100,000 to 150,000 distinct CDR3 sequences in the sample, 75% to 90% were seen once. Study results and limitations: The study recognized that its TCR sequencing and HLA analysis covered a relatively small number of individuals.

The V gene is TRBV15, the J gene TRBJ2-6; D is ambiguous. This clonotype was sampled from a human donor with multiple sclerosis. The sample was CD8+ T cells from PBMCs. In nucleotides, the CDR3 is TGTGCCACCAGCAGAGAGGCCAACGTCCTGACTTTC. This encodes CATSREANVLTF.